Given below is one T cell receptor beta chain in context. Its matching antigen is unknown. This entry comes from a study of lymphopenia after photon versus proton radiotherapy. Broader study findings: After the lymphocyte nadir, photon-treated repertoires showed oligoclonal expansion, especially of CD8+ Temra cells. Only patients who died were analyzed for survival; proton advantage is unproven. A bigger post-nadir fall in TCR diversity correlated inversely with survival time in deceased patients.

Produced via immunoSEQ multiplex PCR; TCRdb's table is partial and in-frame only. In the table there are some 27,000 clones, roughly 89% of which are singletons. The clonotype was recovered from a woman aged 55-70 years with cholangiocarcinoma. Some clones in this sample may be carry-over from other donors' samples. Sequenced here: peripheral blood, sampled from a patient treated with proton-based radiotherapy.

The CDR3 protein is CASGLVGSQETQYF. Here the CDR3 DNA reads TGTGCTAGTGGTTTGGTAGGGTCCCAAGAGACCCAGTACTTC. The chain recombines TRBV12-5 with TRBJ2-5, with D uncertain. The CDR3 is made up of 14 amino acids. Per the germline V gene, CDR1 is LGHNT and CDR2 is FRNRAP. With 0 bases removed from V and 1 base from J, the gap between germline ends came to 6 bases.